The rows below give T cell receptor beta chains drawn from one sample of a study of blood T cell repertoires in COVID-19. Sequenced by immunoSEQ multiplex PCR; TCRdb stores in-frame clones only, minus some. The sample holds 350,000 to 400,000 clones; approximately 93% are singletons and the top ten take about 0.86%. Sequencing input: PBMCs or T cells enriched from blood (not recorded which). Receptors were obtained from a middle-aged woman who had been exposed to COVID-19. The CDR3 runs from the conserved cysteine through the conserved F or W. D genes are given only for firm matches. Size values are once, few and many counts, or a class for expanded clones, and some rows have none.

>.|.|TRBV18|TRBJ1-3
TGTGCCAGCTCATACAACACCTTAGGGGTCTCTGGAAACACCATATATTTT
CASSYNTLGVSGNTIYF
>.|TRBD1|TRBV18|TRBJ1-5
TGTGCCAGCTCGCAACAGGGGCAGTATCAGCCCCAGCATTTT
CASSQQGQYQPQHF
>.|.|TRBV18|TRBJ2-7
TGTGCCAGCTCACCGAAAACAGCCTACGAGCAGTACTTC
CASSPKTAYEQYF
>.|.|TRBV14|TRBJ1-1
TGTGCCAGCAGCCAAGATTGGGGGCAGATGAACACTGAAGCTTTCTTT
CASSQDWGQMNTEAFF
>.|TRBD1|TRBV6-1|TRBJ1-2
TGTGCCAGCAGTGAGCCCGGGACAGGGAACTATGGCTACACCTTC
CASSEPGTGNYGYTF
>.|.|TRBV30|TRBJ2-7
TGTGCCTGGAGGAAAAGAGACATAGCCTACGAGCAGTACTTC
CAWRKRDIAYEQYF
>.|TRBD2|TRBV7-9|TRBJ2-1
TGTGCCAGCAGCTTAGGACTAGCGGGAGAGGTTGAGCAGTTCTTC
CASSLGLAGEVEQFF
>few|TRBD1|TRBV19|TRBJ1-2
TGTGCCATTGACAGGGGATCCTATGGCTACACCTTC
CAIDRGSYGYTF
>.|.|TRBV9|TRBJ2-1
TGTGCCAGCAGCGTAGGACTAGGGAACTACAATGAGCAGTTCTTC
CASSVGLGNYNEQFF
>.|.|TRBV2|TRBJ1-2
TGTGCCAGCAGCCTACAGGGACGTTACTATGGCTACACCTTC
CASSLQGRYYGYTF
>.|.|TRBV29-1|TRBJ1-1
TGCAGCGTTGACGAGGGTTTGAACACTGAAGCTTTCTTT
CSVDEGLNTEAFF